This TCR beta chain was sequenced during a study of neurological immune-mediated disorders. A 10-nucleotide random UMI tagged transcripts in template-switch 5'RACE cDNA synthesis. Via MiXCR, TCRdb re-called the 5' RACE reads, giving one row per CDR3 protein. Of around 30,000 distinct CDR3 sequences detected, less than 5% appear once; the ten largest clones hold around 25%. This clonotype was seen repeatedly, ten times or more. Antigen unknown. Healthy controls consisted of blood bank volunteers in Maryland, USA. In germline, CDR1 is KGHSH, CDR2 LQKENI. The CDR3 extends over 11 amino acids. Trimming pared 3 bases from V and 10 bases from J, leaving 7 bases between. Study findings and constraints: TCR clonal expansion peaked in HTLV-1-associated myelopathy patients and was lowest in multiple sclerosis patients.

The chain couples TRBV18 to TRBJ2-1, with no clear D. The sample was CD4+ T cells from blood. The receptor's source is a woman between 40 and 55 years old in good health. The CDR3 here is CASSPAEEQFF. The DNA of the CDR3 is TGTGCCAGCTCACCCGCCGAGGAGCAGTTCTTC.